This T cell receptor (beta chain) came from a study of beta chain features in type 1 diabetes. It was via CD45RO/CCR7/CD25/CD127/CD95/CD27 that CD4+ naive, central memory, regulatory and stem cell-like memory cells were sorted. Germline V gene sequence: CDR1 MDHEN, CDR2 SYDVKM. V trimming: 6 bases; J trimming: 3 bases; junction bases outside the gene matches: 8. The CDR3 has 15 amino acids. Every bit of the isolated RNA underwent reverse transcription, so sequencing read expressed TCRB transcripts. The data were produced by immunoSEQ multiplex PCR, yet TCRdb's version contains in-frame clones alone and is incomplete. This table holds more than 550,000 clones, 11% to 15% found once. A word on this clone: Its antigen is unknown.

The study, taken as a whole, reports: There was a moderate but significant shortening of TCRB CDR3s in all four CD4+ subsets of Type 1 diabetes patients. The study found that naive, central memory and Treg TCRB repertoires appeared more similar in patients than in healthy donors. Patients with type 1 diabetes showed fewer VDJ junction insertions and more deletions.

J is TRBJ2-5 and V is TRBV28; 9 bases line up with TRBD2. The source of this sequence is a man aged 18 to 29 with type 1 diabetes. Sequenced sample: naive CD4+ T cells from blood. CDR3 protein: CASRGGGRGEETQYF. For the CDR3, the DNA is TGTGCCAGCAGAGGGGGCGGGAGGGGAGAAGAGACCCAGTACTTC.